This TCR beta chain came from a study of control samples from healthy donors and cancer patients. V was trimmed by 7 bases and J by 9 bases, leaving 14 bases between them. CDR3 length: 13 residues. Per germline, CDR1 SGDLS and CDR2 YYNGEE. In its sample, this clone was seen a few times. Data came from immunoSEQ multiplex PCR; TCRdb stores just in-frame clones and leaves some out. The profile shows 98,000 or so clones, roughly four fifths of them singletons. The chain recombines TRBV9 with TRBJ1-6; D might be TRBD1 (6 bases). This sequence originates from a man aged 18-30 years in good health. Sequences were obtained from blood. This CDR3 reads CASEKGVGSPLHF. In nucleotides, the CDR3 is TGTGCCAGCGAAAAGGGGGTCGGTTCACCCCTCCACTTT.